Below, 9 T cell receptor beta chains from the same sample are listed, as sequenced in a study of blood T cell repertoires in COVID-19. Generated by immunoSEQ multiplex PCR, the TCRdb table keeps only in-frame clones and is missing some. The sample yields some 230,000 clones, around four fifths seen once. The sequencing input was peripheral blood. These receptors all stem from a woman aged 80 or older with COVID-19, enrolled during active disease.

The chain combines TRBV30 with TRBJ1-3; a weak D match, TRBD1 (6 bases). The V end lost 1 base, the J end lost 1 base, and 11 bases lay between the germline ends. The CDR3 extends over 15 amino acids. The germline V gene encodes CDR1 GTSNPN and CDR2 SVGIG (reference sequence). The CDR3 spells CAWSDLTGSGNTIYF. The DNA for the CDR3 is TGTGCCTGGAGTGACCTCACAGGGTCTGGAAACACCATATATTTT.

The chain has TRBV20-1 and TRBJ2-5; D ambiguous. Germline V gene lookup returns CDR1 DFQATT and CDR2 SNEGSKA (reference sequence). The V end lost 3 bases, the J end lost 5 bases, and 7 bases lay between the germline ends. The CDR3 runs to 11 residues. As DNA, the CDR3 is TGCAGTGCTAGTTTCGCGGAGACCCAGTACTTC. It encodes CSASFAETQYF.

This clone was found a few times. The gene calls are TRBV5-1 and TRBJ2-3; possibly TRBD2 for D (5 bases). With 4 bases removed from V and 4 bases from J, the gap between germline ends came to 7 bases. The CDR3 has 12 residues. CDR1 is SGHRS and CDR2 is YFSETQ in the germline V gene. The CDR3: CASSGGADTQYF. As DNA, the CDR3 is TGCGCCAGCAGCGGAGGAGCAGATACGCAGTATTTT.

Only a few counts were recorded for this clone. The chain employs TRBV12-5 and TRBJ1-4; D gene ambiguous. CDR1 is LGHNT and CDR2 is FRNRAP in the germline V gene. The germline V and J ends were trimmed by 1 base and 7 bases, with 10 bases remaining between them. The CDR3 has 14 residues. Here the CDR3 reads CASGLARRGEKLFF. DNA of the CDR3: TGTGCTAGTGGTTTGGCCCGTCGGGGTGAAAAACTGTTTTTT.

This clone turned up a few times. V gene TRBV27 combines with J gene TRBJ2-3, with D perhaps matching TRBD1 (6 bases). Trimming removed 5 bases at V and 0 bases at J, with 18 bases between. Germline-derived CDR1 and CDR2 are MNHEY and SMNVEV (reference sequence). The CDR3 spans 17 residues. The CDR3 protein is CASSPAGLGASTDTQYF. The CDR3 nucleotides are TGTGCCAGCAGTCCCGCCGGGTTGGGGGCTAGCACAGATACGCAGTATTTT.

The chain combines TRBV18 with TRBJ1-1; D perhaps matches TRBD1 (6 bases). Germline V gene lookup returns CDR1 KGHSH and CDR2 LQKENI. This CDR3 region has 14 residues. The V gene lost 2 bases and the J gene lost 7 bases, with 14 bases spanning the gap. Here the CDR3 reads CASSPTTGWSEAFF. The CDR3, as DNA: TGTGCCAGCTCACCAACGACAGGTTGGAGTGAAGCTTTCTTT.

This chain uses TRBV7-8 with TRBJ1-2; D is undetermined. Germline lookup yields CDR1 SGHVS and CDR2 FQNEAQ. V dropped 2 bases and J dropped 1 base, with 8 bases sitting between them. The CDR3 spans 14 residues. The CDR3 DNA reads TGTGCCAGCAGCTTATCGGGGTATAACTATGGCTACACCTTC. Protein product: CASSLSGYNYGYTF.

The chain uses TRBV18 and TRBJ2-1; 12 bases are a match to TRBD2. This CDR3 contains 15 residues. With V trimmed by 3 bases and J by 10 bases, 7 bases remained unmatched. Germline CDR1 reads KGHSH; CDR2 reads LQKENI. The chain's CDR3 is CASSPTSGSVGEQFF. The CDR3 DNA sequence: TGTGCCAGCTCACCGACTAGCGGGAGCGTGGGGGAGCAGTTCTTC.

The J gene is TRBJ1-3, the V gene TRBV2, with D perhaps TRBD1 (6 bases). The V and J ends lost 3 bases and 2 bases respectively, with 29 bases between them. The CDR3 spans 21 residues. Germline CDR1 reads SNHLY; CDR2 reads FYNNEI. The CDR3 is CASSDPTRQAHSLLAGNTIYF. The DNA of the CDR3 is TGTGCCAGCAGTGACCCCACCCGACAGGCTCACAGTTTACTGGCTGGAAACACCATATATTTT.